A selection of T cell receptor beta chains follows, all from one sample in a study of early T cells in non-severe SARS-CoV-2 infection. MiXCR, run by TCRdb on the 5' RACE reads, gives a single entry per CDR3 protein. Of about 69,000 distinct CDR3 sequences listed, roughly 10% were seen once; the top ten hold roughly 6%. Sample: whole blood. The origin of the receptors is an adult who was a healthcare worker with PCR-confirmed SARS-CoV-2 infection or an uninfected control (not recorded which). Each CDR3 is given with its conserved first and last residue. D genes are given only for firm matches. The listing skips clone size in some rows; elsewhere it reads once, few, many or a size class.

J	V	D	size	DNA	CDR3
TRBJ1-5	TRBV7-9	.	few	TGTGCCAGCAGCTTTTGGGATGGCCCCCAGCATTTT	CASSFWDGPQHF
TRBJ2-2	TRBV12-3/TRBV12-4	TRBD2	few	TGTGCCAGCAGTTTAATAGGACTAGCGGGAACCGGGGAGCTGTTTTTT	CASSLIGLAGTGELFF
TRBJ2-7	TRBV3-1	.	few	TGTGCCAGCAGCCAAGAGGACCCCGTTCACGAGCAGTACTTC	CASSQEDPVHEQYF
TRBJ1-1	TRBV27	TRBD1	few	TGTGCCAGCAGTTCAGGAAGGGGACAGGTCACCGAGAACACTGAAGCTTTCTTT	CASSSGRGQVTENTEAFF
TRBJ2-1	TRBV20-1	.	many	TGCAGTGCTAAAAACCCCTCTCGACTCCTAAATGAGCAGTTCTTC	CSAKNPSRLLNEQFF
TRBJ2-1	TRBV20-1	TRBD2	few	TGCAGTGCGGAGACTAGCGCAAGCTCCTACAATGAGCAGTTCTTC	CSAETSASSYNEQFF
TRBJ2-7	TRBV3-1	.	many	TGTGCCAGCAGCCAGAGGCAGCTTTCCTACGAGCAGTACTTC	CASSQRQLSYEQYF
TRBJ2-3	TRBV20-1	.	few	TGCAGTGTAGGGGACCTAGAGGCAGATACGCAGTATTTT	CSVGDLEADTQYF
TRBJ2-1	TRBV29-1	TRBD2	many	TGCAGCGTTGATGGACTAGCGGGAGTTAATGAGCAGTTCTTC	CSVDGLAGVNEQFF
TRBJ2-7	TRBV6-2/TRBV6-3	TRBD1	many	TGTGCCAGCAGTACTGCGACAGGGTCCTACGAGCAGTACTTC	CASSTATGSYEQYF
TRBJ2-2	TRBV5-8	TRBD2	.	TGTGCCAGCAGCTTCCCGACTAGCGGGGTAGAAACCGGGGAGCTGTTTTTT	CASSFPTSGVETGELFF
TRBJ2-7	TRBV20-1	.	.	TGCAGTGCTAGTTCCAATCTGGAGTATTCCTACGAGCAGTACTTC	CSASSNLEYSYEQYF
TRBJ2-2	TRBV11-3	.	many	TGTGCCAGCAGCTTTACTCGGACCGGGGAGCTGTTTTTT	CASSFTRTGELFF
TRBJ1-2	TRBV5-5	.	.	TGTGCCAGCAGCGCAGCCCCAGGAAAGGTTTCCTATGGCTACACCTTC	CASSAAPGKVSYGYTF
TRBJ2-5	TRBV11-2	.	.	TGTGCCAGCAGCCCTCGGGCTAGCGCGCAAGAGACCCAGTACTTC	CASSPRASAQETQYF
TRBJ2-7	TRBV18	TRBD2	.	TGTGCCAGCTCACCACCGAGGGGGACTAGCGTCGAGCAGTACTTC	CASSPPRGTSVEQYF
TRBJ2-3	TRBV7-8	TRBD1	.	TGTGCCAGCAGCTCCGGACAGGGGGCAGATACGCGGTATTTT	CASSSGQGADTRYF
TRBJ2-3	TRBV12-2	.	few	TGTGCAAGTCGCTATCAAGGGGGACCGAGGGTTGGGGATAACACAGATACGCAGTATTTT	CASRYQGGPRVGDNTDTQYF
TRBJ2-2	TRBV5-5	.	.	TGTGCCAGCAGCGCCTTCCCCCAAGTCACCGGGGAGCTGTTTTTT	CASSAFPQVTGELFF
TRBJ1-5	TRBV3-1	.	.	TGTGCCAGCAGCCGAGGGAGACAGTCCAATCAGCCCCAGCATTTT	CASSRGRQSNQPQHF
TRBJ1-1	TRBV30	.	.	TGTGCCTTCAAGGGAGGGACTGAAGCTTTCTTT	CAFKGGTEAFF
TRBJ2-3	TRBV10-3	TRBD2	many	TGTGCCATCAGTGAGTCTAGCGGGCTAGATACGCAGTATTTT	CAISESSGLDTQYF
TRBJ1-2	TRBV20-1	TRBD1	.	TGCAGTGCTAGGTTTGAGACAGGGGTAGGCGGCTACACCTTC	CSARFETGVGGYTF
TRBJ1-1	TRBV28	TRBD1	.	TGTGCCAGCAGCCCAGACAGGGGCACTGAAGCTTTCTTT	CASSPDRGTEAFF
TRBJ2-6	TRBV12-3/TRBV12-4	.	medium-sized	TGTGCCAGCCTGCAAGCTGGGGCCAACGTCCTGACTTTC	CASLQAGANVLTF